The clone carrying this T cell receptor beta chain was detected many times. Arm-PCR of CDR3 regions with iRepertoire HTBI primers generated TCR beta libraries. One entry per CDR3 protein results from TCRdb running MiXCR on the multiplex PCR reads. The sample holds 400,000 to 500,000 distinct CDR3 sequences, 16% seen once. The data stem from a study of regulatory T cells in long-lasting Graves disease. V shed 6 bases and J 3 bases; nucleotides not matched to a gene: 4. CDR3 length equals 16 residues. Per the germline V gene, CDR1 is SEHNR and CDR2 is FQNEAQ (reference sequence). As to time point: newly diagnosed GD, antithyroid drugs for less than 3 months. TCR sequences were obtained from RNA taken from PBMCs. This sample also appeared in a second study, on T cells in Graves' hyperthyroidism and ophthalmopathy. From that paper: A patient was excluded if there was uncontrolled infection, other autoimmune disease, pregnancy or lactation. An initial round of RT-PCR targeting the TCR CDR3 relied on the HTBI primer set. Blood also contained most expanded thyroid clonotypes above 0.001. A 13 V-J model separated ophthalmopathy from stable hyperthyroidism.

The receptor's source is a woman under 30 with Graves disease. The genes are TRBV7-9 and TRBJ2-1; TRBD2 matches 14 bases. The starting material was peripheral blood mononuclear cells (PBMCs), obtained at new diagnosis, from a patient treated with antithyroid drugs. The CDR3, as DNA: TGTGCCAGCAGACCGGGACTAGCGGGAGACTACAATGAGCAGTTCTTC. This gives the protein CASRPGLAGDYNEQFF.